Below are 22 T cell receptor beta chains sequenced from a single sample in a study of OX40 agonist ivuxolimab in advanced cancers. Sequencing was performed with immunoSEQ multiplex PCR; in TCRdb, only in-frame clones are kept and a portion is missing. The sample records tens of thousands of clones, approximately 86% being singletons. The source was CD4+ or CD8+ T cells sorted from blood, collected in a trial of the OX40 agonist ivuxolimab. These receptors all stem from an adult with an advanced solid tumor such as melanoma, head and neck, liver or kidney cancer.

V gene TRBV11-3 combines with J gene TRBJ2-1; 10 nucleotides align to TRBD2. This CDR3 has 13 amino acids. Germline V lookup: CDR1 SGHNT, CDR2 YENEEA. V was clipped by 3 bases and J by 9 bases; unmatched bases: 2. CDR3 sequence (DNA): TGTGCCAGCAGCTTGCTAGCGGGAGTTGAGCAGTTCTTC. Amino acid sequence: CASSLLAGVEQFF.

This rearrangement joins TRBV18 to TRBJ2-5, with 8 positions matching TRBD2. Germline V gene data show CDR1 as KGHSH and CDR2 as LQKENI. The CDR3 length is 16 residues. The V gene end was trimmed by 5 bases and the J gene end by 0 bases; junction bases not matched to a gene: 8. CDR3 sequence reads: CASSKGGRSYQETQYF. The CDR3 nucleotides are TGTGCCAGCTCAAAGGGCGGGAGGTCGTACCAAGAGACCCAGTACTTC.

The chain links TRBV12-5 to TRBJ2-5, with D hard to call. Deletions cut 1 base from V and 7 bases from J, with 10 bases between. Germline values: CDR1 LGHNT, CDR2 FRNRAP. This CDR3 has 13 residues. The CDR3 spells CASGLDVHGTQYF. CDR3 nucleotides: TGTGCTAGTGGTTTGGACGTTCATGGGACCCAGTACTTC.

The rearrangement uses TRBV6-5 and TRBJ2-3; D is undetermined. Germline values: CDR1 MNHEY, CDR2 SVGAGI. The V end was cut by 0 bases, the J end by 0 bases, with 7 bases between. CDR3 length: 15 amino acids. The CDR3 here is CASSYSAQSTDTQYF. The CDR3 DNA follows: TGTGCCAGCAGTTACTCGGCGCAAAGCACAGATACGCAGTATTTT.

The J gene is TRBJ2-7, the V gene TRBV28; 11 bases map to TRBD2. The V gene's germline CDR1 is MDHEN and CDR2 SYDVKM. The CDR3 contains 15 residues. Unmatched junction bases numbered 7, after V lost 5 bases and J lost 4 bases. The CDR3 DNA follows: TGTGCCAGCAGTCCCACTAGCGGGAGAGGTTACGAGCAGTACTTC. As protein: CASSPTSGRGYEQYF.

This rearrangement joins TRBV5-1 to TRBJ2-1; D is undetermined. The CDR3 spans 14 residues. The germline gives CDR1 SGHRS, CDR2 YFSETQ. V gave up 0 bases and J gave up 5 bases, with 9 bases separating them. The CDR3 loop reads CASSLGGVNNEQFF. CDR3 nucleotide sequence: TGCGCCAGCAGCTTGGGTGGGGTCAACAATGAGCAGTTCTTC.

The chain couples TRBV19 to TRBJ2-1, with D hard to call. The CDR3 is 13 residues long. Trimming removed 3 bases at V and 3 bases at J, with 6 bases between. From germline, CDR1 is LNHDA and CDR2 SQIVND (reference sequence). The CDR3 region is CASSIPYYNEQFF. The CDR3 coding sequence is TGTGCCAGTAGTATCCCTTACTACAATGAGCAGTTCTTC.

The chain uses TRBV7-2 and TRBJ2-1; TRBD1 matches 11 bases. Germline CDR1 SGHTA, CDR2 FQGNSA. The CDR3 is made up of 15 amino acids. Germline trimming cut 5 bases from V and 8 bases from J; bases unmatched to any gene: 8. In DNA form, the CDR3 reads TGTGCCAGCAGCCATCGGACAGGGGGCTTTTATGAGCAGTTCTTC. This sequence encodes CASSHRTGGFYEQFF.

V and J are TRBV4-2 and TRBJ1-2; D perhaps matches TRBD1 (5 bases). Trimming pared 2 bases from V and 3 bases from J, leaving 7 bases between. Germline V CDR1 and CDR2: LGHNA, YNFKEQ. CDR3 size: 13 residues. The CDR3 is CASSQRDHYGYTF. Here the CDR3 DNA reads TGTGCCAGCAGCCAAAGGGACCACTATGGCTACACCTTC.

The chain carries TRBV6-6 and TRBJ1-5; the match to TRBD1 covers 8 bases. The length of the CDR3 is 15 residues. Per the germline V gene, CDR1 is MNHNY and CDR2 is SVGAGI (reference sequence). J was trimmed by 1 base and V by 5 bases; bases with no gene match: 4. The CDR3 sequence: CASSPGGVSNQPQHF. CDR3 DNA sequence: TGTGCCAGCAGTCCAGGGGGCGTGAGCAATCAGCCCCAGCATTTT.

This CDR3 reads CASSPLSGSRTGELFF. CDR3 in DNA: TGTGCCAGCAGCCCACTTTCAGGGTCGAGGACCGGGGAGCTGTTTTTT. V and J are TRBV7-9 and TRBJ2-2; TRBD1 is a possible D gene (5 bases). This CDR3 contains 16 residues. Trimming cost V 5 bases and J 5 bases, with 18 bases left between them. Germline V lookup: CDR1 SEHNR, CDR2 FQNEAQ (reference sequence).

The chain uses TRBV10-3 and TRBJ1-1; the D is unclear. V was shortened by 0 bases and J by 7 bases, with 12 bases between the two germline ends. Germline V gene sequence: CDR1 ENHRY, CDR2 SYGVKD. The CDR3 covers 14 residues. The CDR3 reads CAISESSAFSEAFF. DNA for the CDR3: TGTGCCATCAGTGAGTCGTCGGCTTTCAGTGAAGCTTTCTTT.

This chain uses TRBV19 with TRBJ1-5; D gene unclear. The CDR3 loop spans 13 amino acids. The V and J ends lost 3 bases and 4 bases respectively, with 7 bases between them. Germline-derived CDR1 and CDR2 are LNHDA and SQIVND (reference sequence). The CDR3 bases are TGTGCCAGTAGTATTGGATGGAATCAGCCCCAGCATTTT. Its translation is CASSIGWNQPQHF.

This clone was recorded a few times. The rearrangement joins TRBV7-9 to TRBJ1-2; D remains ambiguous. The germline CDR1 and CDR2 sequences are SEHNR and FQNEAQ (reference sequence). The length of the CDR3 is 12 residues. V dropped 3 bases and J dropped 8 bases, with 10 bases sitting between them. The CDR3 sequence: CASSFTDGGYTF. In DNA form, the CDR3 reads TGTGCCAGCAGCTTTACGGATGGGGGCTACACCTTC.

The chain uses TRBV19 and TRBJ1-5; TRBD1 matches at 7 bases. The junction had 11 bases not matched to a gene; V was cut back by 7 bases and J by 8 bases. Germline V lookup: CDR1 LNHDA, CDR2 SQIVND (reference sequence). The CDR3 is 14 residues long. The CDR3 DNA reads TGTGCCAGTACGGACAGGAACGGGCTTAAGCCCCAGCATTTT. This sequence encodes CASTDRNGLKPQHF.

The gene calls are TRBV5-8 and TRBJ2-5, with D uncertain. The J call may not be correct, given that the DNA end is closer to TRBJ2-7. This CDR3 spans 13 amino acids. CDR1 and CDR2 (germline): SGHTS, YDEGEE. CDR3 region: CASSKRLSSEQYF. In DNA, the CDR3 is TGTGCCAGCTCCAAAAGGTTGAGTAGCGAGCAGTACTTC.

The rearrangement links TRBV10-3 to TRBJ1-1; D uncertain. The length of the CDR3 is 15 residues. Per germline, CDR1 ENHRY and CDR2 SYGVKD. V was clipped by 0 bases and J by 1 base, with 9 bases between them. The chain's CDR3 is CAISESRAQNTEAFF. CDR3 DNA sequence: TGTGCCATCAGTGAGTCGAGGGCACAGAACACTGAAGCTTTCTTT.

This clone was counted only a few times. The V and J genes are TRBV27 and TRBJ1-6; D ambiguous. The CDR3 covers 17 residues. Trimming cost V 5 bases and J 0 bases, with 14 bases left between them. Germline V gene lookup returns CDR1 MNHEY and CDR2 SMNVEV (reference sequence). The CDR3 bases are TGTGCCAGCAGTCCGGCCCTGCTAAGCTCCTATAATTCACCCCTCCACTTT. Its translation: CASSPALLSSYNSPLHF.

The V call is TRBV28, the J call TRBJ1-1; D is unclear. The V end lost 2 bases, the J end lost 1 base, and 8 bases lay between the germline ends. Germline CDR1 is MDHEN and CDR2 is SYDVKM. CDR3 length: 14 residues. The CDR3 DNA follows: TGTGCCAGCAGTTTAAGGAGACCGAACACTGAAGCTTTCTTT. As protein: CASSLRRPNTEAFF.

This chain connects TRBV6-5 to TRBJ2-1; TRBD2 matches 8 bases. This CDR3 is built from 14 residues. Germline-derived CDR1 and CDR2 are MNHEY and SVGAGI. V dropped 7 bases and J dropped 7; count of bases not matched to a gene: 9. The CDR3 DNA is TGTGCCAGCACCAGAAGCGGGAGATTTAATGAGCAGTTCTTC. This codes for CASTRSGRFNEQFF.

This clone is a singleton in its sample. The V call is TRBV10-3, the J call TRBJ2-1; 10 bases are a match to TRBD1. Per germline, CDR1 ENHRY and CDR2 SYGVKD. The V gene end was trimmed by 5 bases and the J gene end by 6 bases; junction bases not matched to a gene: 4. The CDR3 loop spans 14 amino acids. CDR3 in amino acids: CAISTGQGFNEQFF. CDR3 coding DNA: TGTGCCATCAGTACGGGACAGGGGTTCAATGAGCAGTTCTTC.

This clone has a handful of counts. This chain joins TRBV30 and TRBJ2-5; D unresolved. Germline assignment: CDR1 GTSNPN and CDR2 SVGIG (reference sequence). This CDR3 is built from 15 residues. V was pared by 3 bases and J by 2 bases, with 16 bases between. The CDR3: CAWRVLRGGQETQYF. The DNA for the CDR3 is TGTGCCTGGAGGGTTCTTAGAGGCGGACAAGAGACCCAGTACTTC.